The sequence of this T cell receptor beta chain was determined in a study of shared clonotypes between healthy human individuals. Study in general: With ages of 18 to 49, the donors were a couple of women and a few men.

Here immunoSEQ multiplex PCR was the method, and the copy in TCRdb shows in-frame clones only, minus some. The sample includes some 1.5 million clones, about 96% of them seen just once. Turning to this clone: This specimen includes other DNA sequences encoding the same CDR3.

This CDR3 region has 14 residues. The germline V gene has CDR1 SGHRS and CDR2 YFSETQ. The trim removed 0 bases at V and 5 bases at J, leaving 4 bases unmatched. The sequence came from a man under 40 in good health. J is TRBJ2-5 and V is TRBV5-1, with TRBD2 identical over 7 bases. Sequences were obtained from naive CD4+ T cells sorted from blood. Subset meaning: CD45RA+ positively selected. Here the CDR3 reads CASSLGGSGETQYF. The CDR3 coding sequence is TGCGCCAGCAGCTTGGGCGGGAGTGGTGAGACCCAGTACTTC.